This T cell receptor (beta chain) was sequenced for a study of metastatic and nonmetastatic thyroid tumors. V lost 2 bases and J lost 8; bases outside the gene matches: 3. Germline V gene sequence: CDR1 SGHNT, CDR2 YYREEE (reference sequence). This CDR3 is 13 amino acids long. The table lists this clone with many counts. TCRdb re-called clones via MiXCR from the PCR reads. The table has some 30,000 clones, about 3.9% seen once. Prior to thyroid surgery, none of the patients had received any treatment. This chain connects TRBV5-4 to TRBJ2-1; 8 positions agree with TRBD2. The receptor's source is a female donor with papillary thyroid cancer or a benign thyroid nodule (not recorded which). Some clones in this sample may be carry-over from other donors' samples. Sequencing input: blood. The CDR3 coding sequence is TGTGCCAGCAGCTTTTTAGCGGGGCATGAGCAGTTCTTC. Encoded protein: CASSFLAGHEQFF.